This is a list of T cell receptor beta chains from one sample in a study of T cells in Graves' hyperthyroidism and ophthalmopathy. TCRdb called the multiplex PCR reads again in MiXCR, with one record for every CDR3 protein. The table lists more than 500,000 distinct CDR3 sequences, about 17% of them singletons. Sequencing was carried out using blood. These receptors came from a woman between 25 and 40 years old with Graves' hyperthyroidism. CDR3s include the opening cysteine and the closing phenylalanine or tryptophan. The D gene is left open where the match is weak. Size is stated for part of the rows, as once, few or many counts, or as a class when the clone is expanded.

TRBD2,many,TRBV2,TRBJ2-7,CAGTSGTYEQYF,TGTGCCGGTACTAGCGGCACCTACGAGCAGTACTTC
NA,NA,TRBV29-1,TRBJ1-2,CSVGSSSGYTF,TGCAGCGTTGGCAGTTCGTCAGGCTACACCTTC
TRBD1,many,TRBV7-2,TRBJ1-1,CASREGTGWTEAFF,TGTGCCAGCAGAGAAGGGACAGGGTGGACTGAAGCTTTCTTT
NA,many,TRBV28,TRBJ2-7,CASSHQIRGCDSEQYF,TGTGCCAGCAGCCACCAAATAAGGGGGTGCGATAGCGAGCAGTACTTC
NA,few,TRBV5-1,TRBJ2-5,CASSFGVPQETQYF,TGCGCCAGCAGCTTCGGGGTCCCTCAGGAGACCCAGTACTTC
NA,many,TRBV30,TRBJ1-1,CAWSVVGVVRTEAFF,TGTGCCTGGAGTGTGGTGGGGGTTGTAAGGACTGAAGCTTTCTTT
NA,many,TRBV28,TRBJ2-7,CASSLFGGEQYF,TGTGCCAGCAGTTTATTCGGGGGCGAGCAGTACTTC
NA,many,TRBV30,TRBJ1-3,CAWSVFGNTIYF,TGTGCCTGGAGTGTGTTTGGAAACACCATATATTTT
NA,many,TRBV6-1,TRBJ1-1,CASSYTGQPLVPYDEAFF,TGTGCCAGCAGTTATACCGGACAGCCCTTAGTGCCCTACGATGAAGCTTTCTTT
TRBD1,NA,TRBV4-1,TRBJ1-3,CASSPMGSPGQGIGNTIYF,TGCGCCAGCAGCCCTATGGGATCTCCGGGACAGGGGATTGGAAACACCATATATTTT
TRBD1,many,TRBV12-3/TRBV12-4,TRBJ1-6,CASSLTGQGNSPLHF,TGTGCCAGCAGTTTAACGGGACAGGGGAATTCACCCCTCCACTTT
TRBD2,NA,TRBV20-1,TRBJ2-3,CSARRLAGSTDTQYF,TGCAGTGCTAGACGGCTAGCGGGAAGTACAGATACGCAGTATTTT
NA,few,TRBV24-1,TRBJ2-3,CATSDFPRDKDTQYF,TGTGCCACCAGTGATTTTCCGCGGGACAAAGATACGCAGTATTTT
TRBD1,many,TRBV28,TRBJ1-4,CASRALGQPGEKLFF,TGTGCCAGCAGAGCACTGGGACAGCCTGGTGAAAAACTGTTTTTT
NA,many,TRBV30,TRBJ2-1,CAWGLGVEQFF,TGTGCCTGGGGTCTAGGGGTTGAGCAGTTCTTC
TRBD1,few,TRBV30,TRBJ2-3,CAWKAGTGEADTQYF,TGTGCCTGGAAAGCCGGGACAGGGGAGGCAGATACGCAGTATTTT
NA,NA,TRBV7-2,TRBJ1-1,CASSFRGTGVGNTEASF,TGTGCCAGCAGCTTCCGAGGGACGGGCGTGGGGAACACTGAAGCTTCCTTT
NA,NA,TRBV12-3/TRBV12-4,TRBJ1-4,CASSQDVISTEKLFF,TGTGCCAGCAGCCAAGATGTCATATCGACGGAAAAACTGTTTTTT